The rows below give T cell receptor beta chains drawn from one sample of a study of T-cell memory formation after mild COVID-19. Each CDR3 protein is one row after TCRdb ran MiXCR on the 5' RACE reads. The table includes some 160,000 distinct CDR3 sequences, 10% to 15% detected once. Material for sequencing was PBMCs or a T cell subset sorted from them (not recorded which). Every receptor here comes from a young man who had mild COVID-19 (a few samples of this study predate the infection). Cell type and time point are not known. CDR3s include the opening cysteine and the closing phenylalanine or tryptophan. A D gene is named only where the DNA matches it firmly. Only part of the rows carry a size: once, few, many, or a class if the clone is expanded.

J: TRBJ2-3; D: .; V: TRBV7-2; size: .; DNA: TGTGCCAGCAGCTTAGACCCAGGGGTAGATACGCAGTATTTT; CDR3: CASSLDPGVDTQYF
J: TRBJ1-1; D: .; V: TRBV5-1; size: few; DNA: TGCGCCAGCAGCACCGAATTTGAGAAGTCTGAAGCTTTCTTT; CDR3: CASSTEFEKSEAFF
J: TRBJ2-1; D: TRBD2; V: TRBV20-1; size: .; DNA: TGCAGTGTTCTACCGGGACTACCCTCCAATGAGCAGTTCTTC; CDR3: CSVLPGLPSNEQFF
J: TRBJ1-3; D: .; V: TRBV24-1; size: few; DNA: TGTGCCACCAGTGACCCCCTGGGAAGCTCTGGAAACACCATATATTTT; CDR3: CATSDPLGSSGNTIYF
J: TRBJ2-5; D: .; V: TRBV24-1; size: few; DNA: TGTGCCACCAGTGATTCAGGGAACCAAGAGACCCAGTACTTC; CDR3: CATSDSGNQETQYF
J: TRBJ2-1; D: .; V: TRBV4-1; size: many; DNA: TGCGCCAGCAGCCAAATAGACTTGCTTATCTACAATGAGCAGTTCTTC; CDR3: CASSQIDLLIYNEQFF
J: TRBJ1-5; D: .; V: TRBV4-2; size: .; DNA: TGTGCCAGCAGCCAAGATCTGCCAAATCAGCCCCAGCATTTT; CDR3: CASSQDLPNQPQHF
J: TRBJ2-3; D: .; V: TRBV5-1; size: .; DNA: TGCGCCAGCAGCTTGCGCGCGGGCCGGACAGATACGCAGTATTTT; CDR3: CASSLRAGRTDTQYF
J: TRBJ1-6; D: .; V: TRBV7-6; size: few; DNA: TGTGCCAGCAGCGCCTCGACAGTGGCCCGTGGTTCACCCCTCCACTTT; CDR3: CASSASTVARGSPLHF
J: TRBJ2-5; D: .; V: TRBV4-1; size: few; DNA: TGCGCCAGCAGCCAAAGACAAGAGACCCAGTACTTC; CDR3: CASSQRQETQYF
J: TRBJ1-4; D: .; V: TRBV4-3; size: .; DNA: TGCGCCAGCAGCCAAGATTGGGCAGGGACTAATGAAAAACTGTTTTTT; CDR3: CASSQDWAGTNEKLFF
J: TRBJ1-4; D: .; V: TRBV7-9; size: few; DNA: TGTGCCAGCAGCTTAGAAGTCGGTAATGAAAAACTGTTTTTT; CDR3: CASSLEVGNEKLFF
J: TRBJ1-1; D: .; V: TRBV11-2; size: .; DNA: TGTGCCAGCAGCACCCGGGGGGGTAGGGTTAACACTGAAGCTTTCTTT; CDR3: CASSTRGGRVNTEAFF
J: TRBJ2-6; D: .; V: TRBV7-9; size: .; DNA: TGTGCCAGCAGCTTAACCGGGACCCGGGCCAACGTCCTGACTTTC; CDR3: CASSLTGTRANVLTF
J: TRBJ2-5; D: .; V: TRBV29-1; size: .; DNA: TGCAGCGTTGAGTTGGGCAGCGGGTCCCAGTACTTC; CDR3: CSVELGSGSQYF
J: TRBJ2-3; D: .; V: TRBV7-6; size: .; DNA: TGTGCCAGCAGCCCAGACTCGTACACAGATACGCAGTATTTT; CDR3: CASSPDSYTDTQYF
J: TRBJ2-1; D: .; V: TRBV7-2; size: .; DNA: TGTGCCAGCAGCTTTGGCAGGGGCGATGAGCAGTTCTTC; CDR3: CASSFGRGDEQFF
J: TRBJ2-2; D: TRBD2; V: TRBV5-1; size: .; DNA: TGCGCCAGCATCTCAAGCGGGGGACAAAACACCGGGGAGCTGTTTTTT; CDR3: CASISSGGQNTGELFF
J: TRBJ2-4; D: .; V: TRBV6-2/TRBV6-3; size: .; DNA: TGTGCCAGCAGTTTAAGACAGACTCAGTACTTC; CDR3: CASSLRQTQYF
J: TRBJ2-1; D: .; V: TRBV5-1; size: .; DNA: TGCGCCAGCAGCTTGGCGCAGGGGCAGCCGCATTTCTTC; CDR3: CASSLAQGQPHFF
J: TRBJ1-5; D: .; V: TRBV20-1; size: few; DNA: TGCAGTGCTAGGGGATCGTTGTCTCAGCCCCAGCATTTT; CDR3: CSARGSLSQPQHF
J: TRBJ1-1; D: TRBD1; V: TRBV20-1; size: few; DNA: TGCAGTGCCCGGACAGGGGGGCTAATGATTGAAGCTTTCTTT; CDR3: CSARTGGLMIEAFF
J: TRBJ1-4; D: .; V: TRBV29-1; size: .; DNA: TGCAGCGTTGAAGGGTCAACTAATGAAAAACTGTTTTTT; CDR3: CSVEGSTNEKLFF
J: TRBJ1-2; D: .; V: TRBV7-2; size: few; DNA: TGTGCCAGCAGCTGGGGTCGTCGTGTCAGGGGCTATGGCTACACCTTC; CDR3: CASSWGRRVRGYGYTF
J: TRBJ1-2; D: .; V: TRBV5-1; size: few; DNA: TGCGCCAGCAGTTCACAGGGCTTAGGAAACTATGGCTACACCTTC; CDR3: CASSSQGLGNYGYTF
J: TRBJ2-5; D: .; V: TRBV4-3; size: few; DNA: TGCGCCAGCAGCCAGACCGGGGGCGGGGGAGAGACCCAGTACTTC; CDR3: CASSQTGGGGETQYF
J: TRBJ1-1; D: .; V: TRBV6-4; size: .; DNA: TGTGCCAGCAGTGAGAGGGTCGGGTCTGAAGCTTTCTTT; CDR3: CASSERVGSEAFF
J: TRBJ2-6; D: .; V: TRBV4-3; size: .; DNA: TGCGCCAGCAGCCAAGATGCAGGGACCGGGGCCAACGTCCTGACTTTC; CDR3: CASSQDAGTGANVLTF
J: TRBJ2-7; D: .; V: TRBV6-6; size: .; DNA: TGTGCCAGCAGTTACTCGATTCCGGGAGTAGGGTACGAGCAGTACTTC; CDR3: CASSYSIPGVGYEQYF
J: TRBJ2-1; D: .; V: TRBV24-1; size: many; DNA: TGTGCCACCAGTGCCGGACTGCCGAACAATGAGCAGTTCTTC; CDR3: CATSAGLPNNEQFF
J: TRBJ2-1; D: .; V: TRBV5-1; size: .; DNA: TGCGCCAGCACATCAGAGGGTTCGGCTTACAATGAGCAGTTCTTC; CDR3: CASTSEGSAYNEQFF
J: TRBJ1-6; D: TRBD1; V: TRBV5-1; size: once; DNA: TGCGCCAGCAGCTGGGACAGAGAACCCCTCCACTTT; CDR3: CASSWDREPLHF
J: TRBJ2-7; D: .; V: TRBV6-4; size: few; DNA: TGTGCCAGCAGTGTTACTAGAAGGGCTTTCTACGAGCAGTACTTC; CDR3: CASSVTRRAFYEQYF
J: TRBJ1-2; D: .; V: TRBV6-5; size: .; DNA: TGTGCCAGCAGTTACTCAGCAGGGAACTATGGCTACACCTTC; CDR3: CASSYSAGNYGYTF
J: TRBJ2-3; D: TRBD1; V: TRBV12-3/TRBV12-4; size: few; DNA: TGTGCCAGCAGTTTAAGACAGGGGGCAGGAGATACGCAGTATTTT; CDR3: CASSLRQGAGDTQYF
J: TRBJ1-4; D: .; V: TRBV4-2; size: few; DNA: TGTGCCAGCAGCCAAGTGGGGGTTGGGGAGGAAAAACTGTTTTTT; CDR3: CASSQVGVGEEKLFF
J: TRBJ2-5; D: .; V: TRBV5-6; size: many; DNA: TGTGCCAGCAGCTTGAGGAGGGGGAGTCTTGAAGAGACCCAGTACTTC; CDR3: CASSLRRGSLEETQYF
J: TRBJ2-3; D: TRBD2; V: TRBV5-1; size: .; DNA: TGCGCCAGCAGCTTACTAGCGGGGAACACAGATACGCAGTATTTT; CDR3: CASSLLAGNTDTQYF
J: TRBJ1-2; D: .; V: TRBV4-1; size: few; DNA: TGCGCCAGCAGCCAAGATCCACAGGGCTATGGCTACACCTTC; CDR3: CASSQDPQGYGYTF
J: TRBJ2-5; D: .; V: TRBV18; size: .; DNA: TGTGCCAGCTCACCACCCTCACGTCTGCAAGAGACCCAGTACTTC; CDR3: CASSPPSRLQETQYF
J: TRBJ2-1; D: .; V: TRBV20-1; size: few; DNA: TGCAGTGCTAGCGGGGGAACCTACAATGAGCAGTTCTTC; CDR3: CSASGGTYNEQFF
J: TRBJ2-3; D: .; V: TRBV12-3/TRBV12-4; size: few; DNA: TGTGCCAGCAGTTTAGGGGCGGACCTAAGCACAGATACGCAGTATTTT; CDR3: CASSLGADLSTDTQYF
J: TRBJ2-3; D: TRBD1; V: TRBV7-3; size: many; DNA: TGTGCCAGCAGCTCCGGGACAGGGTTGGCAGATACGCAGTATTTT; CDR3: CASSSGTGLADTQYF
J: TRBJ2-3; D: .; V: TRBV4-3; size: few; DNA: TGCGCCAGCAGCCAAGATTTCGGGGATACGCAGTATTTT; CDR3: CASSQDFGDTQYF
J: TRBJ2-2; D: .; V: TRBV5-1; size: .; DNA: TGCGCCAGCAGCGTGGGGATTCGGGAGCTGTTTTTT; CDR3: CASSVGIRELFF
J: TRBJ2-2; D: TRBD2; V: TRBV29-1; size: .; DNA: TGCAGCGCCGAAAGCGGGGCATATATCGGGGAGCTGTTTTTT; CDR3: CSAESGAYIGELFF
J: TRBJ2-3; D: .; V: TRBV25-1; size: few; DNA: TGTGCCAGCAGTGAACAGGAGGCTACAGATACGCAGTATTTT; CDR3: CASSEQEATDTQYF
J: TRBJ2-2; D: TRBD1; V: TRBV20-1; size: once; DNA: TGCAGTGCCCCGTATCGGGGACAGGGAGGCACCGGGGAGCTGTTTTTT; CDR3: CSAPYRGQGGTGELFF